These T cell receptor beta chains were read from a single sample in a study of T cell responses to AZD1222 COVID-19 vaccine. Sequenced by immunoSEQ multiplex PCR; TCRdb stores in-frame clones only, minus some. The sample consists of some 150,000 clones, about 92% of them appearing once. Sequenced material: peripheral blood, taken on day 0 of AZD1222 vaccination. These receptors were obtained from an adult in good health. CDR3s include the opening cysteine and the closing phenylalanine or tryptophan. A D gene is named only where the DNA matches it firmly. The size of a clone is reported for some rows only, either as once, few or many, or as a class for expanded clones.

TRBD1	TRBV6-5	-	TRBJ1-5	TGTGCCAGCAGAGGCAGGGGGAATCAGCCCCAGCATTTT	CASRGRGNQPQHF
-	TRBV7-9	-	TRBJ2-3	TGTGCCAGCAGCTTACAAAACACCAGGGATACGCAGTATTTT	CASSLQNTRDTQYF
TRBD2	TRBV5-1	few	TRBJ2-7	TGCGCCAGCAGCTCCCCGAGTGGCGGGGGGGCTTACGAGCAGTACTTC	CASSSPSGGGAYEQYF
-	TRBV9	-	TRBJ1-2	TGTGCCAGCAGCTCGAGTCAGGGCGGGGGCTACACCTTC	CASSSSQGGGYTF
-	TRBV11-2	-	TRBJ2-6	TGTGCCAGCACCATACGAGGCGGGGCTGGGGCCAACGTCCTGACTTTC	CASTIRGGAGANVLTF
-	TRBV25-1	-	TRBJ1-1	TGTGCCAGCAGTTACAGGGCGGGCACTGAAGCTTTCTTT	CASSYRAGTEAFF
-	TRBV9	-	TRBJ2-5	TGTGCCAGCAGTAACGAACCAGAGACCCAGTACTTC	CASSNEPETQYF
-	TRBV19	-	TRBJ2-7	TGTGCCAGTAGGCGCAATCCCACTAACACCTACGAGCAGTACTTC	CASRRNPTNTYEQYF
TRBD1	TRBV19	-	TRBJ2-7	TGTGCCAGTAGTATTGGGACAGAGTTCTACGAGCAGTACTTC	CASSIGTEFYEQYF
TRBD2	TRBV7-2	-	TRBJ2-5	TGTGCCAGCAGCTTAGCGCGGACTAGCGGAGAGACCCAGTACTTC	CASSLARTSGETQYF
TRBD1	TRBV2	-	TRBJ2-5	TGTGCCACCGCCGGGACAGGGTTGAGGGAGACCCAGTACTTC	CATAGTGLRETQYF
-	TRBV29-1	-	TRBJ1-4	TGCAGCGTTGGGGCCCCGTCTTCGGACGTTCTGTTTTTT	CSVGAPSSDVLFF
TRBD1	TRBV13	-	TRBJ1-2	TGTGCCAGCAGCTTAACCGGGACAGGGGCGCTGGGCTACACCTTC	CASSLTGTGALGYTF
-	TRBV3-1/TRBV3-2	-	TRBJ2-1	TGTGCCAGCAGCCAATCCAGGGTGTGGAATGAGCAGTTCTTC	CASSQSRVWNEQFF
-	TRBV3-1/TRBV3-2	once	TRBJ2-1	TGTGCCAGCAGCCAAGCGGGGGAGGTCAATGAGCAGTTCTTC	CASSQAGEVNEQFF
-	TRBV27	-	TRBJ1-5	TGTGCCAGCAGTTTCGGGACACCCTATCAGCCCCAGCATTTT	CASSFGTPYQPQHF
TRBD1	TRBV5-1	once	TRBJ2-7	TGCGCCAGCAGCTCGGGACAGGGAATGCTGGAGCAGTACTTC	CASSSGQGMLEQYF